The rows below give T cell receptor beta chains drawn from one sample of a study of cytomegalovirus exposure and HLA in healthy donors. Sequencing used immunoSEQ multiplex PCR; TCRdb keeps in-frame clones, though not all of them. The sample table sets out about 170,000 clones. The sample comprised PBMCs. Receptor source: a young woman in good health and CMV-seropositive. CDR3s include the opening cysteine and the closing phenylalanine or tryptophan. The D gene is left open where the match is weak.

V gene	D gene	J gene	CDR3 DNA	CDR3 protein
TRBV18	.	TRBJ2-7	TGTGCCAGCTCACCCGGTGGAGGGGAGTACGAGCAGTACTTC	CASSPGGGEYEQYF
TRBV19	.	TRBJ2-6	TGTGCCAGTAGTATATGGGCTCAAACCTCTGGGGCCAACGTCCTGACTTTC	CASSIWAQTSGANVLTF
TRBV7-2	.	TRBJ1-5	TGTGCCAGCAGCTTAGGGACAACGGTTTACCAGCCCCAGCATTTT	CASSLGTTVYQPQHF
TRBV10-3	.	TRBJ2-2	TGTGCCATCAGTGGGCAGGTTACCGGGGAGCTGTTTTTT	CAISGQVTGELFF
TRBV29-1	TRBD1	TRBJ1-3	TGCAGCGTTGACTCTGGGACAGCTGGAAACACCATATATTTT	CSVDSGTAGNTIYF
TRBV30	.	TRBJ1-5	TGTGCCTGGAGTGTACTGCCTAATCAGCCCCAGCATTTT	CAWSVLPNQPQHF
TRBV19	TRBD2	TRBJ2-1	TGTGCCAGTAGCTTCCTCGGCCTAGCGGGAGGTGGAGGGAATGAGCAGTTCTTC	CASSFLGLAGGGGNEQFF
TRBV5-4	TRBD2	TRBJ2-7	TGTGCCAGCAGCCCCGGACTAGCGTCCTACGAGCAGTACTTC	CASSPGLASYEQYF
TRBV11-3	.	TRBJ2-1	TGTGCCAGCAGCTTCTCGGACTACGTGGGTGAGCAGTTCTTC	CASSFSDYVGEQFF
TRBV9	.	TRBJ2-3	TGTGCCAGCAGCGTAGATGGGGACACCCACACCCAACTAACAGATACGCAGTATTTT	CASSVDGDTHTQLTDTQYF
TRBV19	.	TRBJ2-2	TGTGCCGCCGAGAGGTCTCGGAACACCGGGGAGCTGTTTTTT	CAAERSRNTGELFF
TRBV9	.	TRBJ1-2	TGTGCCAGCAGCCCTACACCGAAAAGGGAGGGCTACACCTTC	CASSPTPKREGYTF
TRBV10-1	.	TRBJ2-1	TGCGCCAGCGGGGGGGGCAGCCGCTACAATGAGCAGTTCTTC	CASGGGSRYNEQFF
TRBV7-9	.	TRBJ2-1	TGTGCCAGCAGCTTAGGAGCGTCACAGGATGAGCAGTTCTTC	CASSLGASQDEQFF
TRBV5-1	TRBD1	TRBJ1-6	TGCGCCAGCACAACGGGACAGGACTATAATTCACCCCTCCACTTT	CASTTGQDYNSPLHF
TRBV2	.	TRBJ2-7	TGTGCCAGCAGTGTGGGAGGGGGGGGCGAGCAGTACTTC	CASSVGGGGEQYF
TRBV2	.	TRBJ2-1	TGTGCCAGCAGGATAAAAGGACACTACAATGAGCAGTTCTTC	CASRIKGHYNEQFF
TRBV5-1	.	TRBJ2-7	TGCGCCAGCACCAGGAATCCATGGCAATCATACGAGCAGTACTTC	CASTRNPWQSYEQYF
TRBV6-5	TRBD2	TRBJ2-7	TGTGCCAGCATGGGCTCCCCTAGCGGGAGCGACGAGCAGTACTTC	CASMGSPSGSDEQYF
TRBV7-8	.	TRBJ2-1	TGTGCCAGCAGCTCCGAGTTAAATGAGCAGTTCTTC	CASSSELNEQFF
TRBV4-1	.	TRBJ2-1	TGCGCCAGCAGCCAAGGCTCTTGGGACCCACTACAGGGTGAGCAGTTCTTC	CASSQGSWDPLQGEQFF
TRBV7-2	TRBD1	TRBJ2-7	TGTGCCAGCAGCCCCTCCCAGGAAGAAGAGGGACAGGGGGCCTACGAGCAGTACTTC	CASSPSQEEEGQGAYEQYF